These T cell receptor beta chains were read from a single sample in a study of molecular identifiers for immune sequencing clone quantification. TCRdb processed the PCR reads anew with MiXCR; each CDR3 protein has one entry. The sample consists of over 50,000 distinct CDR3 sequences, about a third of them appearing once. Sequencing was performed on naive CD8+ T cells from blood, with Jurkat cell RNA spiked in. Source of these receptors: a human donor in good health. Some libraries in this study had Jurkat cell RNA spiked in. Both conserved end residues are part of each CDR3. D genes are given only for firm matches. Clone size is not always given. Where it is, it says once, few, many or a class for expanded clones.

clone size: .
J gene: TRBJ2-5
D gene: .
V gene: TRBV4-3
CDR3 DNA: TGCGCCAGCAGCCAAGTTCTTGGGGCGGAGACCCAGCACTTC
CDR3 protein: CASSQVLGAETQHF

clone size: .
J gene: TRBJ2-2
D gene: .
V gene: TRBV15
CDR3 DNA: TGTGCCACCAGCAGACATCCGGGACACTCTTGGGATACCGGGGAGCTGTTTTTT
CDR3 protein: CATSRHPGHSWDTGELFF

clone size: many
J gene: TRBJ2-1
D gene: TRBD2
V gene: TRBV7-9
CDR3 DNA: TGTGCCAGCAGCTTAAGGTCCGGACTAGCGGGGATTGAGCAGTTCTTC
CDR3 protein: CASSLRSGLAGIEQFF

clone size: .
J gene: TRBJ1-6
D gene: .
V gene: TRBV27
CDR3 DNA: TGTGCCAGCAGTTTAGGGGGGGGAGCGACTTCACCCCTCCACTTT
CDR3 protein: CASSLGGGATSPLHF

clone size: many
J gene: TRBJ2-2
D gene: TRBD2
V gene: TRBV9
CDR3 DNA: TGTGCCAGCAGCGTAGGGGGACTAGCGCCCGGGGAGCTGTTTTTT
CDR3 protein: CASSVGGLAPGELFF

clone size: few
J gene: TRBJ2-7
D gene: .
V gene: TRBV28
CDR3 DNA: TGTGCCAGCAGTATAGTCGTAGGCCCATCCTACGAGCAGTACTTC
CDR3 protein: CASSIVVGPSYEQYF

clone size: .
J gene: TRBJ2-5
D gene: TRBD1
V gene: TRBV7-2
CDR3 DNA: TGTGCCAGCAGCTTTCCCGACAGGGGGGAAGAGACCCAGTACTTC
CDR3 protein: CASSFPDRGEETQYF

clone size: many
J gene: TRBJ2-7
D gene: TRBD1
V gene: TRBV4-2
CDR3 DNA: TGTGCCAGCTCTGGGACAGGGGGCTACGAGCAGTACTTC
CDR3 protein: CASSGTGGYEQYF

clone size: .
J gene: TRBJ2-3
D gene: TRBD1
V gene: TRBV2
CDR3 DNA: TGTGCCTGCAGGGAAGGGACAGGATACACAGATACGCAGTATTTT
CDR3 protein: CACREGTGYTDTQYF

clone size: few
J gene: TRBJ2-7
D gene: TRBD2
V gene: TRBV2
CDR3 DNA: TGTGCCATCGCCGGACTAGCGGGAGGGCCCTACGAGCAGTACTTC
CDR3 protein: CAIAGLAGGPYEQYF

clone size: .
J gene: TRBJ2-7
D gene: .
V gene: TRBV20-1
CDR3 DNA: TGCAGTGCTACCCTAGCGCCCCGCTCCTACGAGCAGTACTTC
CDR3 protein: CSATLAPRSYEQYF

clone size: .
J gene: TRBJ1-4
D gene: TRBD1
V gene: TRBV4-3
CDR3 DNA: TGCGCCAGCAGCCAAGTAAGACAGGGCGGTCGGGAAAAACTGTTTTTT
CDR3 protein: CASSQVRQGGREKLFF

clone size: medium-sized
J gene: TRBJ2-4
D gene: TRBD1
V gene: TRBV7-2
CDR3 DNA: TGTGCCAGCAGCTTAGAACCGGGACAGCTAAACATTCAGTACTTC
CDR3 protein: CASSLEPGQLNIQYF

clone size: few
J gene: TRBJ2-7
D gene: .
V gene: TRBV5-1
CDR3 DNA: TGCGCCAGCAGCTTGGCCGGGGGAAACGAGCAGTACTTC
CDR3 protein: CASSLAGGNEQYF

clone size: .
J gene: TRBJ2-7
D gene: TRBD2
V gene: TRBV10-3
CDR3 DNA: TGTGCCATCAGCGGACGGACTCGGACTAGCGGGAGCCATTCTGGGGACTTC
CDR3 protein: CAISGRTRTSGSHSGDF

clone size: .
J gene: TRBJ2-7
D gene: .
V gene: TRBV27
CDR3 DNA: TGTGCCAGCAGTTTATCGTTTATCGGGTTCGTGCAGTACTTC
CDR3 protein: CASSLSFIGFVQYF

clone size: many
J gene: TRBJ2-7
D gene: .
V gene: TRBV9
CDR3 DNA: TGTGCCAGCAGCGCTGGGACCGGCCGTATGTACTTC
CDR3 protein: CASSAGTGRMYF

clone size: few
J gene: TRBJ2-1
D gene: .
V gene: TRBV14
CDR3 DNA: TGTGCCAGCAGTGGGGACGACTACAATGAGCAGTTCTTC
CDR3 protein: CASSGDDYNEQFF

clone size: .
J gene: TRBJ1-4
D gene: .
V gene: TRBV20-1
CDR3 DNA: TGCAGTGCTAGCCGGGTCAGCCTAGAGAATGAAAAACTGTTTTTT
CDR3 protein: CSASRVSLENEKLFF

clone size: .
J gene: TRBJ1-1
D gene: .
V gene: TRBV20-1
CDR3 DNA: TGCAGTGCTAGAGAGCAACCGACGGTCATGAACACTGAAGCTTTCTTT
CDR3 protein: CSAREQPTVMNTEAFF

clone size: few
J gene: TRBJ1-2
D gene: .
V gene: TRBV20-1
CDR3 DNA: TGCAGTGCTAGAGATACGATCGGGAATTACTATGGCTACACCTTC
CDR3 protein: CSARDTIGNYYGYTF

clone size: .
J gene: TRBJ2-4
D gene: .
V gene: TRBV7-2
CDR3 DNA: TGTGCCAGCAGCATAGAAGTTAAAAACAGTCAGTACTTC
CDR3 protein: CASSIEVKNSQYF

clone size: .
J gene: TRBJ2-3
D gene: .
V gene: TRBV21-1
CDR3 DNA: TGTGCCAGCAGCAATAGGGGGAGAAAACTACCCACAGATACGCAGTATTTT
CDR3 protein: CASSNRGRKLPTDTQYF

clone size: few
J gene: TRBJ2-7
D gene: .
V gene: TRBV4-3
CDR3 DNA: TGCGCCAGCAGCCAGCACCAGAGCTCCTACGAGCAGTACTTC
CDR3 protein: CASSQHQSSYEQYF

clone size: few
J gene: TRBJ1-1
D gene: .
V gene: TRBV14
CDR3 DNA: TGTGCCAGCAGCCTTACCGGTCCACCGGGCTCTGAAGCTTTCTTT
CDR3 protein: CASSLTGPPGSEAFF

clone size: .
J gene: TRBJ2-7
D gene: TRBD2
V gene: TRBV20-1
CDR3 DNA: TGCAGTGCTGACGACTGGGGGAGGGCCAACGAGCAGTACTTC
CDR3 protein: CSADDWGRANEQYF

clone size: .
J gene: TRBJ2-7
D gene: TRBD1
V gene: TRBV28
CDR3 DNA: TGTGCCAGCAGTTCTACTCGACAGGGAGCCTACGAACAGTACTTC
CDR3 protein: CASSSTRQGAYEQYF

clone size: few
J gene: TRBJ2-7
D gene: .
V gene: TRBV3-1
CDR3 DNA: TGTGCCAGCAGCCATTGGCAGGACTACGAGCAGTACTTC
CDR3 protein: CASSHWQDYEQYF

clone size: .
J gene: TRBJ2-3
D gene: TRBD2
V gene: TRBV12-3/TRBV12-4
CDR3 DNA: TGTGCCAGCAGTTTTTCGCGGGAGCTCACAGATACGCAGTATTTT
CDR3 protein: CASSFSRELTDTQYF

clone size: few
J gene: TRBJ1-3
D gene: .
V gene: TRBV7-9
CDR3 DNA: TGTGCCAGCAGCTTTACACCCGGAAACACCATATATTTT
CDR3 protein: CASSFTPGNTIYF